What follows describes a single T cell receptor (beta chain). This clonotype was recorded at least ten times. The target of this receptor is not known. No base qualities exist here, and no much larger clone lies one base off it. These data come from a study of T cells in Graves' hyperthyroidism and ophthalmopathy (dated by TCRdb to about 2019). A note on the overall study: Peripheral blood samples were taken at the time of initial diagnosis, prior to any treatment. To identify distinguishing TCR V-J signatures, a discovery cohort of about 100 patients was used, comprising 43 with Graves' ophthalmopathy and 57 with stable Graves' hyperthyroidism. Prospective prediction of ophthalmopathy was tested in an independent validation cohort of fewer than 20 hyperthyroidism patients and around 16 patients who later progressed to ophthalmopathy. The 100 or so discovery patients were divided at random into training and test sets in a 7:3 ratio. In addition, the study compared T-cell repertoires in thyroid tissue and in blood from about six Graves' hyperthyroidism patients. Once sampling was done, hyperthyroidism patients were given methimazole at a starting dose of 30 mg daily, whereas ophthalmopathy patients were given high-dose intravenous methylprednisolone. According to the paper, TCR Vbeta CDR3 sequencing was carried out on 135 peripheral blood samples, which came from about 45 ophthalmopathy, approximately 78 hyperthyroidism and some 17 progressor patients.

The CDR3 measures 11 amino acids from cysteine to phenylalanine. Only CDR3 DNA is held: 33 bases, read in frame from base 1. Relative to germline, V is 7 bases shorter and J is 6 bases shorter, with 9 bases between their ends. Amplification of TCR beta CDR3 regions was carried out from RNA transcripts. The TCR CDR3 was subjected to a first round of RT-PCR using the HTBI primer set and the Qiagen OneStep RT-PCR kit. The libraries were constructed in a second round of multiplex PCR and then size-selected and purified. Sequencing of the libraries was done on an Illumina HiSeq2000 using paired-end 100 bp reads. On the study's bioinformatics: SOAPnuke was used to process the raw data, removing reads that contained adapters or uncalled bases, had a mean Phred below 15, or lacked an exact match to the constant primer or identifier. High-quality paired reads were merged using COPE v1.2.5, and each unique nucleotide sequence was defined as a clonotype. Clonotypes were aligned to IMGT TRBV, TRBD and TRBJ reference segments using MiTCR v1.1. The analysis included only V-J combinations with a frequency above 0.0001, which together covered approximately 99% of the repertoires. The TCS score was defined as F50 (clonal expansion) divided by E x V (chaos), with BLOSUM62-based TCRdist calculated between CDR3 peptides within each V-J. Welch's t-statistics and random forest reduced just over 500 V-J features to around 14, which were used in a naive Bayes classifier (R e1071). TCRdb reworked the public reads: Q25 trimming with fastp, MiXCR clone assembly, productive beta chains retained. Rows with one shared CDR3 protein collapse into an entry with the most common genes and DNA. The V and J calls were determined by TCRdb, not by the authors. The sample has hundreds of thousands of distinct CDR3 sequences on record, 12% to 15% of them singletons. The top ten clonotypes cover over 11% of the sample.

A patient counted as having stable Graves' hyperthyroidism if no progression to ophthalmopathy occurred over 18 months of follow-up. Hyperthyroidism patients were aged 18 to 65 years and newly diagnosed, with disease duration of less than 2 months. The study excluded patients with uncontrolled infections, other autoimmune diseases, pregnancy or lactation. Diagnoses were established on the basis of clinical symptoms, serum thyroxine and TRAb, thyroid ultrasound, and orbital computed tomography. PBMCs were isolated from 10 ml of fresh peripheral blood by Ficoll-Paque density gradient centrifugation. Total RNA was extracted using Trizol reagent, and RNA quality was assessed on an Agilent 2100 Bioanalyzer. The paper's findings and limits, for the study overall: Most expanded thyroid clonotypes (frequency above 0.001) were also detected in blood, suggesting blood repertoires may reflect thyroid immune responses. In cross-validation, a model built on a 13 V-J signature told ophthalmopathy apart from stable hyperthyroidism with less than 90% sensitivity and about 81% specificity, and in testing the same model reached 80%/75%. No statistical method was used to fix the sample size in advance, and group allocation was not hidden from the investigators. In validation, progression to ophthalmopathy was predicted by the model with 70.59% sensitivity and roughly 76% specificity, a median of roughly 6.4 months before onset.

This clonotype originated in a woman aged 35 to 49 with Graves' hyperthyroidism. The sequence joins TRBV12-3 or TRBV12-4 to TRBJ1-1, with the D segment identity uncertain. The specimen sequenced was blood. Here the CDR3 is given as CASTGPSEAFF. The DNA sequence is TGTGCCAGCACCGGGCCGTCTGAAGCTTTCTTT.